Only a few counts were recorded for the clone carrying this T cell receptor (beta chain). Its target is unknown. This record belongs to a study of beta chain features in type 1 diabetes. It was one heparinised blood draw, averaging approximately 100 mL, that each donor gave. Each of the sorted populations had a purity greater than 95%. Since all of the isolated RNA was reverse transcribed, expressed TCRB transcripts were what got sequenced. The table came from immunoSEQ multiplex PCR; TCRdb's copy has only in-frame clones and leaves some out. The sample lists some 300,000 clones, about 8% occurring once. Study-level results: Shortening of TCRB CDR3s, moderate but significant, appeared in all four CD4+ subsets of Type 1 diabetes patients. The similarity of naive, central memory and Treg TCRB repertoires appeared greater among patients than among healthy donors.

Trimming stripped 5 bases from V and 2 bases from J, with 14 bases between. This CDR3 has 15 residues. The germline V gene has CDR1 SGHTA and CDR2 FQGTGA. Sequencing used central memory CD4+ T cells from blood. This chain connects TRBV7-3 to TRBJ2-3; D not certain. The receptor's source is a woman younger than 35 in good health. The CDR3 protein is CASSPAPGFTDTQYF. CDR3 DNA: TGTGCCAGCAGCCCGGCCCCGGGCTTCACAGATACGCAGTATTTT.